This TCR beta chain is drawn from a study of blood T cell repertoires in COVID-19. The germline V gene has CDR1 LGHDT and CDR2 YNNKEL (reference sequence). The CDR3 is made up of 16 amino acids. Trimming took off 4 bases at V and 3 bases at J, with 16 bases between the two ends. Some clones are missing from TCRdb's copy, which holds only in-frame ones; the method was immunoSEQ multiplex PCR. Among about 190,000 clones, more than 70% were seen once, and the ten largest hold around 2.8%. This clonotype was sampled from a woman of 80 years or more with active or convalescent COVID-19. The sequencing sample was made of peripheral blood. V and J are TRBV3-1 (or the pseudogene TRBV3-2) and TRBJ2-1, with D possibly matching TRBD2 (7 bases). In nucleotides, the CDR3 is TGTGCCAGCAGCCCTGGGGGGCGGGGGAACTACAATGAGCAGTTCTTC. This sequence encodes CASSPGGRGNYNEQFF.